The 19 T cell receptor beta chains below were found in one sample sequenced in a study of blood T cell repertoires in COVID-19. Data came from immunoSEQ multiplex PCR; TCRdb stores just in-frame clones and leaves some out. This table holds under 300,000 clones, 83% found once. Sequencing was performed on peripheral blood. Receptor source: a woman aged 45 to 65 who had recovered from COVID-19.

The rearrangement links TRBV11-2 to TRBJ2-1, with 9 bases matching TRBD2. V shed 3 bases, J shed 7 bases, and the junction held 13 bases outside the gene matches. There are 17 residues in the CDR3. From germline, CDR1 is SGHAT and CDR2 FQNNGV. CDR3 DNA sequence: TGTGCCAGCAGCTTTAGGGCTAGCGGGGTAGTGGGAAATGAGCAGTTCTTC. This encodes CASSFRASGVVGNEQFF.

About this clone itself: This specimen includes other DNA sequences encoding the same CDR3. This chain uses TRBV27 with TRBJ1-5, with D hard to call. The germline V gene encodes CDR1 MNHEY and CDR2 SMNVEV (reference sequence). V lost 3 bases, J lost 4 bases, and 4 bases lay in between. The CDR3 totals 12 residues. CDR3 DNA: TGTGCCAGCAGTTTCCAGAATCAGCCCCAGCATTTT. Its translation is CASSFQNQPQHF.

The chain recombines TRBV7-9 with TRBJ1-2; the match to TRBD1 covers 9 bases. This CDR3 contains 16 residues. In germline, CDR1 is SEHNR, CDR2 FQNEAQ (reference sequence). Trimming at V came to 5 bases and at J to 4 bases, leaving 11 bases not matched to a gene. The CDR3 spells CASSSQTGGTSYGYTF. The CDR3 coding sequence is TGTGCCAGCAGCAGCCAAACAGGGGGCACAAGCTATGGCTACACCTTC. Together with reference TRBV7-9 and TRBJ1-2, the CDR3 gives the full variable domain: DTGVSQNPRHKITKRGQNVTFRCDPISEHNRLYWYRQTLGQGPEFLTYFQNEAQLEKSRLLSDRFSAERPKGSFSTLEIQRTEQGDSAMYLCASSSQTGGTSYGYTFGSGTRLTVV.

The rearrangement joins TRBV24-1 to TRBJ2-7; D uncertain. CDR3 length: 11 amino acids. Germline CDR1 is KGHDR and CDR2 is SFDVKD. Trimming cost V 7 bases and J 7 bases, with 10 bases left between them. The CDR3 here is CATSATREQYF. For the CDR3, the DNA is TGTGCCACCAGCGCTACGAGGGAGCAGTACTTC.

The chain carries TRBV4-2 and TRBJ2-1; possible D gene TRBD2, 7 bases. Between the trimmed V and J ends, which lost 0 bases and 7 bases, there was a span of 13 bases. The CDR3 spans 15 residues. Germline CDR1 is LGHNA and CDR2 is YNFKEQ. The CDR3 protein is CASSQEGGRENEQFF. The CDR3 nucleotides are TGTGCCAGCAGCCAAGAAGGGGGGCGGGAGAATGAGCAGTTCTTC.

The V gene is TRBV6-1, the J gene TRBJ2-7; TRBD1 matches 7 bases. This CDR3 contains 16 residues. Germline-derived CDR1 and CDR2 are MNHNS and SASEGT. Trimming at V came to 3 bases and at J to 2 bases, leaving 10 bases not matched to a gene. CDR3 amino acids: CASSDLPGQLTYEQYF. As DNA, the CDR3 is TGTGCCAGCAGTGACTTGCCGGGACAGCTGACCTACGAGCAGTACTTC.

The chain carries TRBV7-9 and TRBJ1-2; D is possibly TRBD1 (6 bases). V lost 4 bases to trimming and J lost 2 bases, with 8 bases between them. Germline CDR1 SEHNR, CDR2 FQNEAQ (reference sequence). The CDR3 is made up of 13 amino acids. DNA of the CDR3: TGTGCCAGCAGCTCCACAGGGAACTATGGCTACACCTTC. This codes for CASSSTGNYGYTF.

This clone was detected only once. The V and J genes are TRBV6-5 and TRBJ1-3; D possibly corresponds to TRBD1 (6 bases). This CDR3 contains 16 residues. V was shortened by 0 bases and J by 8 bases, with 17 bases between the two germline ends. Germline-derived CDR1 and CDR2 are MNHEY and SVGAGI. For the CDR3, the DNA is TGTGCCAGCAGTTACTCGGGGGCCCCCTCTCAGGACACCATATATTTT. Residues: CASSYSGAPSQDTIYF.

The chain joins TRBV19 to TRBJ2-2, with D possibly being TRBD1 (6 bases). From germline, CDR1 is LNHDA and CDR2 SQIVND (reference sequence). The CDR3 runs 18 residues. Deletions cut 8 bases from V and 0 bases from J, with 22 bases between. CDR3 bases: TGTGCCAGTGGTGGCACAGGGTTTACCCCTTCGAACACCGGGGAGCTGTTTTTT. Encoded protein: CASGGTGFTPSNTGELFF.

This rearrangement joins TRBV19 to TRBJ2-4, with a possible D match to TRBD1 (5 bases). CDR3 length equals 17 residues. Germline V gene sequence: CDR1 LNHDA, CDR2 SQIVND (reference sequence). Trimming took off 8 bases at V and 0 bases at J, with 20 bases between the two ends. The CDR3 protein is CASAWTRSTLAKNIQYF. CDR3 nucleotide sequence: TGTGCCAGTGCGTGGACAAGGTCTACTCTAGCCAAAAACATTCAGTACTTC.

This chain connects TRBV30 to TRBJ2-3, with D possibly matching TRBD2 (6 bases). Germline assignment: CDR1 GTSNPN and CDR2 SVGIG (reference sequence). The CDR3 is 13 amino acids. With 4 bases removed from V and 10 bases from J, the gap between germline ends came to 18 bases. The CDR3 protein is CAWTWVGGGAQYF. In nucleotides, the CDR3 is TGTGCCTGGACTTGGGTGGGAGGAGGGGCGCAGTATTTT.

Of note for this clone: The same CDR3 can be traced to other DNA sequences in this sample. The chain carries TRBV18 and TRBJ2-3; D uncertain. Germline V gene data show CDR1 as KGHSH and CDR2 as LQKENI. The germline V and J ends were trimmed by 1 base and 6 bases, with 5 bases remaining between them. This CDR3 is built from 12 residues. This CDR3 is CASSPLRDTQYF. In DNA form, the CDR3 reads TGTGCCAGCTCACCACTGAGGGATACGCAGTATTTT.

The rearrangement links TRBV5-1 to TRBJ1-6; D might be TRBD1 (6 bases). The germline V and J ends were trimmed by 2 bases and 10 bases, with 16 bases remaining between them. The CDR3 consists of 15 residues. Germline loops: CDR1 SGHRS, CDR2 YFSETQ. The CDR3 nucleotides are TGCGCCAGCAGCTTAGCCCAGGGGCAATGGTCACCCCTCCACTTT. Residues: CASSLAQGQWSPLHF.

The gene calls are TRBV28 and TRBJ2-7, with D maybe TRBD1 (7 bases). The V gene's germline CDR1 is MDHEN and CDR2 SYDVKM. There are 14 residues in the CDR3. Trimming pared 11 bases from V and 11 bases from J, leaving 28 bases between. CDR3 protein: CAAAGQSGIAAEYF. The CDR3 nucleotides read TGTGCCGCCGCGGGACAGTCGGGAATAGCGGCGGAGTACTTC.

This sequence joins TRBV19 and TRBJ2-2; unclear D gene. Germline CDR1 reads LNHDA; CDR2 reads SQIVND (reference sequence). The CDR3 contains 14 residues. V was clipped by 0 bases and J by 5 bases, with 7 bases between them. In DNA, the CDR3 is TGTGCCAGTAGTATAGATCGAGATACCGGGGAGCTGTTTTTT. This codes for CASSIDRDTGELFF. The full variable domain, in which reference TRBV19 and TRBJ2-2 provide the parts outside the CDR3, is DGGITQSPKYLFRKEGQNVTLSCEQNLNHDAMYWYRQDPGQGLRLIYYSQIVNDFQKGDIAEGYSVSREKKESFPLTVTSAQKNPTAFYLCASSIDRDTGELFFGEGSRLTVL.

J is TRBJ1-2 and V is TRBV28; D unclear. Germline V gene lookup returns CDR1 MDHEN and CDR2 SYDVKM. Trimming pared 8 bases from V and 7 bases from J, leaving 17 bases between. The CDR3 contains 13 residues. The DNA of the CDR3 is TGTGCCAGCCTATCGCGGGATTGGTCTGGCTACACCTTC. Protein sequence: CASLSRDWSGYTF.

This sequence joins TRBV19 and TRBJ1-1; no firm D call. V gave up 1 base and J gave up 6 bases, with 12 bases separating them. The length of the CDR3 is 14 residues. Germline CDR1 is LNHDA and CDR2 is SQIVND (reference sequence). CDR3 sequence: CASSIGIRRAEAFF. CDR3 DNA sequence: TGTGCCAGTAGTATAGGGATTCGGCGGGCTGAAGCTTTCTTT.

The J gene is TRBJ1-1, the V gene TRBV4-1, with D perhaps TRBD1 (5 bases). V was pared by 0 bases and J by 7 bases, with 12 bases between. This CDR3 region has 14 residues. Germline CDR1 and CDR2: MGHRA and YSYEKL. Here the CDR3 reads CASSQDWAGLEAFF. The CDR3 coding sequence is TGCGCCAGCAGCCAAGATTGGGCAGGGCTTGAAGCTTTCTTT.

The rearrangement joins TRBV6-5 to TRBJ1-1; no clear D gene. This CDR3 is 15 amino acids long. The V end lost 5 bases, the J end lost 0 bases, and 13 bases lay between the germline ends. Germline assignment: CDR1 MNHEY and CDR2 SVGAGI. DNA of the CDR3: TGTGCCAGCAGTAGAGACTCAGCCTTGAACACTGAAGCTTTCTTT. Translated, it gives CASSRDSALNTEAFF.